The T cell receptor (beta chain) described here comes from a study of regulatory T cells in long-lasting Graves disease. Germline V lookup: CDR1 MNHEY, CDR2 SMNVEV (reference sequence). This CDR3 has 17 residues. V shed 3 bases, J shed 0 bases, and the junction held 6 bases outside the gene matches. Researchers made TCR beta libraries by using iRepertoire HTBI primers and running Arm-PCR on CDR3 regions. One entry per CDR3 protein, called by TCRdb with MiXCR from the multiplex PCR reads. The table has approximately 350,000 distinct CDR3 sequences, roughly 24% seen once. Time point indicated: persistent/refractory GD, antithyroid drugs over 5 years with positive TRAb. Scientists built the TCR library using RNA that was extracted from PBMCs.

The receptor's source is a woman in her forties with Graves disease. The chain has TRBV27 and TRBJ2-7; 12 bases agree with TRBD2. The sequenced sample was peripheral blood mononuclear cells (PBMCs), obtained when the disease was refractory, from a patient treated with antithyroid drugs. The CDR3 spells CASSFVLAGGPSYEQYF. The CDR3 DNA follows: TGTGCCAGCAGTTTCGTACTAGCGGGAGGACCCTCCTACGAGCAGTACTTC.